This T cell receptor (beta chain) was captured by sequencing in a study of blood T cells in healthy people across ages. As for the study in general: There was about one barcoded beta molecule captured by template switching per two T cells.

Germline V gives CDR1 DFQATT, CDR2 SNEGSKA (reference sequence). The V end lost 6 bases, the J end lost 0 bases, and 12 bases lay between the germline ends. CDR3 size: 14 residues. Through a sample-barcoded 5' primer and a J-beta primer mix, a second PCR was run for roughly 6 to 12 cycles. Each cDNA molecule carried a tag from a template-switch adaptor that contained 12 random nucleotides. TCRdb re-called the 5' RACE reads with MiXCR, one entry per CDR3 protein. The table shows over 1,300,000 distinct CDR3 sequences, with approximately 59% occurring only once. The authors drew roughly 9.8 milliliters of peripheral blood from each donor. The amount of total RNA extracted per sample was at least 6 micrograms.

V usage is TRBV20-1 and J usage is TRBJ2-1; TRBD1 might be the D (6 bases). The clonotype was recovered from a man aged 18 to 30 in good health. The sample comprised blood. The CDR3 DNA reads TGCAGTGCCCCCCTGGGGGCCTCCTACAATGAGCAGTTCTTC. Its protein is CSAPLGASYNEQFF.